The clone carrying this TCR beta chain was seen ten or more times. TRAV- and TRBV-specific primers primed first-strand cDNA, covering alpha and beta chains. The authors ran around 19 PCR cycles to amplify TCRs with a constant-region primer and V-primer adapter. TCRdb reanalysed the reads using MiXCR and keeps one entry per CDR3 protein. Of tens of thousands of distinct CDR3 sequences listed, under 25% are singletons. The record originates from a study of low-dose radiotherapy and immunotherapy resistance in tumors. The CDR3 contains 15 residues. V was trimmed by 3 bases and J by 4 bases, leaving 16 bases between them. CDR1 and CDR2 (germline): DFQATT, SNEGSKA (reference sequence). The time point was: after trial treatment. Treatment indicated: LDRT plus nivolumab, ipilimumab, low-dose cyclophosphamide and aspirin (RACIN trial). Nivolumab, ipilimumab, aspirin, low-dose cyclophosphamide and low-dose radiotherapy were given to donors.

The sequence was collected from a female donor with ovarian cancer. The rearrangement joins TRBV20-1 to TRBJ2-1; the D call may be TRBD1 or TRBD2 (6 bases each). Sequenced material: PBMCs, taken after low-dose radiotherapy plus immunotherapy. CDR3 region: CSARGAGRQYNEQFF. CDR3 nucleotide sequence: TGCAGTGCTAGGGGGGCGGGGCGGCAATACAATGAGCAGTTCTTC.